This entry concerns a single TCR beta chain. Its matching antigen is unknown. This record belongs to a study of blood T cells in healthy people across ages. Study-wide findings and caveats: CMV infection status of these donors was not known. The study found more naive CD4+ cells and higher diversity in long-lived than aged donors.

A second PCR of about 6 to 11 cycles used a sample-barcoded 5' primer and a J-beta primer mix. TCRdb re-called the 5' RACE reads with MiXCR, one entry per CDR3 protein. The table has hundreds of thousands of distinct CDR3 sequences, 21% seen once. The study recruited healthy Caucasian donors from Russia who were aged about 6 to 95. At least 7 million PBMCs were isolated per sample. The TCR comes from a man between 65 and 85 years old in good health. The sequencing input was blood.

CDR3 region: CSARLGGADTQYF. Here the CDR3 DNA reads TGCAGTGCTAGATTAGGCGGGGCAGATACGCAGTATTTT. The chain carries TRBV20-1 and TRBJ2-3; maybe TRBD2 (6 bases). Trimming left V 2 bases short and J 4 bases short, with 10 bases between. This CDR3 spans 13 amino acids. Germline lookup yields CDR1 DFQATT and CDR2 SNEGSKA (reference sequence).